This record looks at one TCR beta chain sequence and its context. The antigen remains unidentified. These data come from a study of cytomegalovirus exposure and HLA in healthy donors. Overall study context: Caucasian-associated ancestry cluster membership applied to about 80% of under 450 genotyped donors.

Study-wide results and caveats: An analysis that came later showed most CMV-associated TCR beta chains appearing HLA-restricted. Listed as cytomegalovirus-associated were 150 or so TCR beta chains. Productive rates of about 90% or about 30% were seen for most TCR beta V segments in an earlier analysis.

This PCR relied on a set of 60 Vbeta primers and 13 Jbeta primers. Clones were read by immunoSEQ multiplex PCR, and TCRdb kept only the in-frame ones, dropping some. The sample lists 100,000 to 130,000 clones, 73% occurring once. Germline V gives CDR1 SGHRS, CDR2 YFSETQ. This CDR3 has 16 amino acids. Trimming stripped 0 bases from V and 2 bases from J, with 15 bases between. The clonotype comes from a young man in good health and CMV-seronegative. J is TRBJ2-7 and V is TRBV5-1; maybe TRBD1 (6 bases). Sequenced: PBMCs. The CDR3 coding sequence is TGCGCCAGCAGCTTGGGGTTACCGGCAGGGGCCTACGAGCAGTACTTC. The encoded protein is CASSLGLPAGAYEQYF.